These 24 T cell receptor beta chains were sequenced from one sample in a study of blood T cell repertoires in COVID-19. The protocol was immunoSEQ multiplex PCR, while the TCRdb copy is restricted to in-frame clones and leaves out a portion. The sample records 210,000 or so clones, roughly 80% being singletons. What was sequenced was peripheral blood. Receptor source: a woman of 80 years or more with acute or convalescent COVID-19.

V usage is TRBV6-2 or TRBV6-3 and J usage is TRBJ2-7; TRBD2 matches 13 bases. J gave up 3 bases and V 4 bases, and 9 bases lay outside the gene matches. Germline V gives CDR1 MNHEY, CDR2 SVGEGT. There are 17 residues in the CDR3. CDR3 nucleotide sequence: TGTGCCAGCAGTTCCCCGACTAGCGGGAGGTCTATCTACGAGCAGTACTTC. It codes for CASSSPTSGRSIYEQYF.

In DNA form, the CDR3 reads TGTGCCTGGAGTCTCTCTCTGGGGGCCACTGAAGCTTTCTTT. This codes for CAWSLSLGATEAFF. The chain combines TRBV30 with TRBJ1-1; D might be TRBD1 (6 bases). V was shortened by 2 bases and J by 4 bases, with 14 bases between the two germline ends. The CDR3 totals 14 residues. The germline CDR1 and CDR2 sequences are GTSNPN and SVGIG (reference sequence).

This clone was seen once. The chain links TRBV3-1 (or the pseudogene TRBV3-2) to TRBJ1-2; TRBD1 agrees at 7 bases. Looked up from germline, CDR1 is LGHDT and CDR2 is YNNKEL (reference sequence). This CDR3 is 13 amino acids long. V was pared by 4 bases and J by 14 bases, with 13 bases of the junction left unmatched. The CDR3 loop is CASSPSARTGRTF. The CDR3 bases are TGTGCCAGCAGCCCCTCGGCCCGGACAGGTCGGACCTTC.

This clone was seen once. The chain joins TRBV5-1 to TRBJ2-7; TRBD1 agrees at 9 bases. The length of the CDR3 is 15 residues. V shed 1 base and J 3 bases; nucleotides not matched to a gene: 5. Germline CDR1 reads SGHRS; CDR2 reads YFSETQ. The CDR3 region is CASSLTDRGDYEQYF. The CDR3, as DNA: TGCGCCAGCAGCTTGACGGACAGGGGAGACTACGAGCAGTACTTC.

J is TRBJ2-7 and V is TRBV28; maybe TRBD2 (5 bases). The CDR3 contains 11 residues. The V end was cut by 7 bases, the J end by 6 bases, with 10 bases between. Germline CDR1 and CDR2: MDHEN and SYDVKM. The CDR3 loop reads CASTLAGEQYF. For the CDR3, the DNA is TGTGCCAGCACCCTAGCAGGCGAGCAGTACTTC.

The gene calls are TRBV30 and TRBJ1-5, with D possibly TRBD1 on 6 matching bases. Per germline, CDR1 GTSNPN and CDR2 SVGIG (reference sequence). The CDR3 has 14 residues. V lost 2 bases and J lost 2, with 10 bases in between. In DNA, the CDR3 is TGTGCCTGGAGTAGGGGACAAGGCAATCAGCCCCAGCATTTT. This codes for CAWSRGQGNQPQHF. The complete variable domain, with remaining parts taken from reference TRBV30 and TRBJ1-5, reads SQTIHQWPATLVQPVGSPLSLECTVEGTSNPNLYWYRQAAGRGLQLLFYSVGIGQISSEVPQNLSASRPQDRQFILSSKKLLLSDSGFYLCAWSRGQGNQPQHFGDGTRLSIL.

This clone occurred once. The V call is TRBV10-3, the J call TRBJ1-1; D unclear. CDR3 size: 13 residues. Germline V CDR1 and CDR2: ENHRY, SYGVKD. V shed 6 bases and J shed 4 bases, with 12 bases lying between them. The chain's CDR3 is CAIRGLEGTEAFF. The CDR3 region has the DNA TGTGCCATCAGGGGGTTGGAGGGCACTGAAGCTTTCTTT.

The genes are TRBV30 and TRBJ2-7, with D tentatively TRBD2 (6 bases). CDR1 and CDR2 (germline): GTSNPN, SVGIG (reference sequence). Trimming pared 0 bases from V and 6 bases from J, leaving 15 bases between. The CDR3 totals 14 residues. Here the CDR3 reads CAWSVLGGAGEQYF. DNA for the CDR3: TGTGCCTGGAGTGTACTCGGGGGAGCCGGCGAGCAGTACTTC.

The chain uses TRBV10-3 and TRBJ2-3; 9 nucleotides line up with TRBD2. V lost 3 bases and J lost 9; bases outside the gene matches: 13. The CDR3 consists of 16 residues. Germline V CDR1 and CDR2: ENHRY, SYGVKD. The DNA for the CDR3 is TGTGCCATCAGTGAATCGGGCGGGGGGGCGGACCTAACGCAGTATTTT. Its translation: CAISESGGGADLTQYF.

The chain joins TRBV3-1 (or the pseudogene TRBV3-2) to TRBJ1-2; D is ambiguous. Deletions cut 0 bases from V and 0 bases from J, with 11 bases between. This CDR3 spans 16 amino acids. The germline gives CDR1 LGHDT, CDR2 YNNKEL (reference sequence). The CDR3 DNA sequence: TGTGCCAGCAGCCAAGAGGGTCAGGCCCCTAACTATGGCTACACCTTC. It specifies CASSQEGQAPNYGYTF.

Comments on this clone: One junction end does not reproduce the germline sequence, and a read error may be involved. This chain links TRBV5-1 with TRBJ2-2; perhaps TRBD2 as D (6 bases). The CDR3 spans 16 residues. Germline CDR1 reads SGHRS; CDR2 reads YFSETQ. The CDR3 region has the DNA TGCGCCAGCAGGTTGGGTGTCGGGAGTAACACCGGGGAGCTGTTTTTT. The encoded protein is CASRLGVGSNTGELFF.

This clone appeared a few times. The V gene is TRBV10-3, the J gene TRBJ1-2; 7 bases agree with TRBD1. After removal of 0 bases from V and 3 bases from J, the junction contained 4 bases not matched to a gene. CDR1 and CDR2 from the germline V gene are ENHRY and SYGVKD. The CDR3 consists of 15 residues. The DNA of the CDR3 is TGTGCCATCAGTGAGTCCGTGACAGGGCACTATGGCTACACCTTC. Translated: CAISESVTGHYGYTF.

V gene TRBV11-2 combines with J gene TRBJ2-7; TRBD1 aligns across 9 bases. CDR3 length: 15 amino acids. CDR1 is SGHAT, CDR2 FQNNGV, per germline. Germline trimming cut 0 bases from V and 6 bases from J; bases unmatched to any gene: 6. CDR3 amino acids: CASSLEGQGILEQYF. The CDR3 DNA sequence: TGTGCCAGCAGCTTAGAGGGACAGGGAATCCTCGAGCAGTACTTC.

J is TRBJ1-2 and V is TRBV25-1; 8 bases align to TRBD1. Unmatched junction bases numbered 0, after V lost 3 bases and J lost 3 bases. The length of the CDR3 is 13 residues. Per germline, CDR1 MGHDK and CDR2 SYGVNS. CDR3 bases: TGTGCCAGCAGTGAGACAGGGGACTATGGCTACACCTTC. It translates to CASSETGDYGYTF.

The chain links TRBV18 to TRBJ2-1, with D perhaps TRBD2 (6 bases). This CDR3 has 17 amino acids. Deletions cut 3 bases from V and 0 bases from J, with 15 bases between. Germline lookup yields CDR1 KGHSH and CDR2 LQKENI. This chain's CDR3 is CASSPTFAGSSYNEQFF. The CDR3 region has the DNA TGTGCCAGCTCACCTACGTTTGCGGGAAGCTCCTACAATGAGCAGTTCTTC.

This chain connects TRBV5-6 to TRBJ1-6; D remains unclear. The V end was cut by 4 bases, the J end by 7 bases, with 3 bases between. The CDR3 sequence is 11 residues long. CDR1 and CDR2 from the germline V gene are SGHDT and YYEEEE. This chain's CDR3 is CASSQNSPLHF. The CDR3 region has the DNA TGTGCCAGCAGCCAAAATTCACCCCTCCACTTT.

This clone is a singleton in its sample. The rearrangement joins TRBV5-5 to TRBJ2-1; 9 bases match TRBD2. Looked up from germline, CDR1 is SGHKS and CDR2 is YYEKEE (reference sequence). This CDR3 region has 15 residues. V was pared by 4 bases and J by 8 bases, with 10 bases of the junction left unmatched. CDR3 region: CASSLVGGGADEQFF. CDR3 bases: TGTGCCAGCAGCCTCGTAGGCGGGGGGGCCGATGAGCAGTTCTTC.

The genes are TRBV29-1 and TRBJ1-4; 7 nucleotides match TRBD1. The trim removed 5 bases at V and 4 bases at J, leaving 7 bases unmatched. This CDR3 contains 14 residues. Germline CDR1 and CDR2: SQVTM and ANQGSEA. CDR3 nucleotide sequence: TGCAGCGTTCTAGACAGGGTGGATAATGAAAAACTGTTTTTT. This codes for CSVLDRVDNEKLFF.

The rearrangement uses TRBV11-2 and TRBJ2-2, with a weak D call TRBD1 (6 bases). Germline V gives CDR1 SGHAT, CDR2 FQNNGV. V gave up 1 base and J gave up 4 bases, with 13 bases separating them. CDR3 size: 16 residues. The CDR3 sequence: CASSLVGGPPTGELFF. CDR3 coding DNA: TGTGCCAGCAGCTTAGTAGGGGGACCACCCACCGGGGAGCTGTTTTTT. The whole variable domain, filled in from reference TRBV11-2 and TRBJ2-2, reads EAGVAQSPRYKIIEKRQSVAFWCNPISGHATLYWYQQILGQGPKLLIQFQNNGVVDDSQLPKDRFSAERLKGVDSTLKIQPAKLEDSAVYLCASSLVGGPPTGELFFGEGSRLTVL.

This clone has more than one count but fewer than ten. The chain recombines TRBV11-2 with TRBJ2-7; D is possibly TRBD2 (5 bases). The V and J ends lost 3 bases and 0 bases respectively, with 12 bases between them. CDR3 length equals 15 residues. Per germline, CDR1 SGHAT and CDR2 FQNNGV. CDR3 bases: TGTGCCAGCAGCTTTGCTGGCCGGGGCTCCTACGAGCAGTACTTC. It translates to CASSFAGRGSYEQYF.

The CDR3 region has the DNA TGTGCCAGCAGCCAGGGACAGGGCCAGATTGGTGGCTACACCTTC. This encodes CASSQGQGQIGGYTF. The genes are TRBV3-1 (or the pseudogene TRBV3-2) and TRBJ1-2; 9 nucleotides line up with TRBD1. V was clipped by 3 bases and J by 7 bases; unmatched bases: 9. The CDR3 extends over 15 amino acids. Germline V gene sequence: CDR1 LGHDT, CDR2 YNNKEL (reference sequence).

This chain connects TRBV6-5 to TRBJ1-3; D call uncertain. The germline V gene encodes CDR1 MNHEY and CDR2 SVGAGI. The V end was cut by 9 bases, the J end by 4 bases, with 13 bases between. The CDR3 extends over 13 amino acids. CDR3 sequence reads: CASTTPGGNTIYF. The CDR3 coding sequence is TGTGCCAGTACCACCCCGGGGGGAAACACCATATATTTT.

This chain joins TRBV13 and TRBJ1-2, with TRBD1 identical over 8 bases. The CDR3 runs 12 residues. CDR1 PRHDT and CDR2 FYEKMQ come from the germline V gene (reference sequence). The V segment lost 4 bases and the J segment 11 bases; nucleotides outside the gene matches: 6. The CDR3 coding sequence is TGTGCCAGCAGCTCAAACAGGGGGGGTTACACCTTC. Translating it yields CASSSNRGGYTF.

The V call is TRBV7-9, the J call TRBJ2-7; tentatively, D is TRBD1 (5 bases). The germline V gene has CDR1 SEHNR and CDR2 FQNEAQ (reference sequence). CDR3 size: 13 residues. The V gene lost 6 bases and the J gene lost 3 bases, with 12 bases spanning the gap. The CDR3 sequence is CASRPEGVYEQYF. The CDR3 DNA reads as TGTGCCAGCAGACCCGAAGGGGTCTACGAGCAGTACTTC.